The next 31 T cell receptor beta chains were all read from a single sample in a study of T cells after yellow fever vaccination. MiXCR, run by TCRdb on the 5' RACE reads, gives a single entry per CDR3 protein. The sample yields about 340,000 distinct CDR3 sequences, approximately 3.9% seen once. This specimen was PBMCs, taken 5 days after the yellow fever booster vaccination. These receptors all come from a man younger than 35 who received the YFV17D yellow fever vaccine.

In its sample, this clonotype was seen a few times. The CDR3 DNA sequence: TGTGCCAGCAGCATCGGGACTAGCGGTTCTGAGCAGTTCTTC. This sequence encodes CASSIGTSGSEQFF. The chain combines TRBV9 with TRBJ2-1; 11 bases align to TRBD2. CDR1 SGDLS and CDR2 YYNGEE come from the germline V gene. After removal of 4 bases from V and 9 bases from J, the junction contained 6 bases not matched to a gene. The CDR3 length is 14 residues.

J is TRBJ2-5 and V is TRBV6-6, with 7 bases aligning to TRBD1. J lost 4 bases, V lost 5 bases, and 10 bases had no gene match. Germline V gives CDR1 MNHNY, CDR2 SVGAGI (reference sequence). The CDR3 is 15 amino acids. The CDR3 loop reads CASSQLGTDSETQYF. Here the CDR3 DNA reads TGTGCCAGCAGTCAACTCGGGACAGATTCAGAGACCCAGTACTTC.

This clonotype was observed a few times. The CDR3 nucleotides read TGTGCCAGCAACTCGTGGGAAAACACTGAAGCTTTCTTT. It is translated as CASNSWENTEAFF. The chain carries TRBV7-9 and TRBJ1-1; D uncertain. The CDR3 spans 13 residues. CDR1 and CDR2 (germline): SEHNR, FQNEAQ (reference sequence). Trimming took 7 bases from V and 2 from J, leaving 11 bases between them.

The V call is TRBV20-1, the J call TRBJ2-5, with 10 positions matching TRBD2. Per the germline V gene, CDR1 is DFQATT and CDR2 is SNEGSKA (reference sequence). This CDR3 spans 16 amino acids. J was trimmed by 4 bases and V by 0 bases; bases with no gene match: 8. CDR3: CSARDSQRGGPETQYF. CDR3 nucleotides: TGCAGTGCTAGAGACAGTCAGCGGGGGGGCCCAGAGACCCAGTACTTC.

The genes are TRBV5-1 and TRBJ2-3; 10 bases align to TRBD2. The germline V gene has CDR1 SGHRS and CDR2 YFSETQ. Germline trimming cut 4 bases from V and 6 bases from J; bases unmatched to any gene: 8. CDR3 length: 15 residues. For the CDR3, the DNA is TGCGCCAGCAGCCAAGCGGGGGGGGCTGGGGATACGCAGTATTTT. Protein product: CASSQAGGAGDTQYF.

There are many counts of this clonotype. The chain combines TRBV6-5 with TRBJ1-2, with a weak D call TRBD1 (5 bases). The CDR3 is 12 residues long. Trimming shortened V by 6 bases and J by 7 bases, and 12 bases separated the two germline ends. CDR1 is MNHEY and CDR2 is SVGAGI in the germline V gene. The CDR3 region is CASRIRDGGYTF. CDR3 coding DNA: TGTGCCAGCAGAATCAGGGACGGTGGCTACACCTTC.

The J gene is TRBJ2-7, the V gene TRBV19; unclear D gene. Trimming cost V 1 base and J 1 base, with 14 bases left between them. This CDR3 has 16 amino acids. The V gene's germline CDR1 is LNHDA and CDR2 SQIVND (reference sequence). The CDR3 reads CASSIGAAWESYEQYF. Here the CDR3 DNA reads TGTGCCAGTAGTATAGGAGCCGCGTGGGAATCCTACGAGCAGTACTTC.

This chain connects TRBV20-1 to TRBJ2-1, with 8 bases lining up with TRBD2. The V segment lost 3 bases and the J segment 7 bases; nucleotides outside the gene matches: 2. CDR1 is DFQATT, CDR2 SNEGSKA, per germline (reference sequence). The CDR3 contains 12 residues. The chain's CDR3 is CSASTSGNEQFF. The DNA of the CDR3 is TGCAGTGCTAGTACTAGCGGTAATGAGCAGTTCTTC.

The genes are TRBV20-1 and TRBJ2-3; TRBD2 aligns across 12 bases. Germline V gene sequence: CDR1 DFQATT, CDR2 SNEGSKA (reference sequence). Trimming at V came to 1 base and at J to 0 bases, leaving 5 bases not matched to a gene. The CDR3 is 17 residues long. Here the CDR3 reads CSARVTSGGTSTDTQYF. CDR3 sequence (DNA): TGCAGTGCTAGAGTCACTAGCGGGGGGACAAGCACAGATACGCAGTATTTT.

This clonotype was seen at least ten times. The chain uses TRBV5-6 and TRBJ2-7; perhaps TRBD1 as D (6 bases). This CDR3 is built from 12 residues. The germline V and J ends were trimmed by 5 bases and 3 bases, with 9 bases remaining between them. Germline assignment: CDR1 SGHDT and CDR2 YYEEEE. CDR3 loop: CASSRGGYEQYV. CDR3 nucleotides: TGTGCCAGCAGTCGAGGGGGCTACGAGCAGTACGTC.

This clonotype has at least ten counts. The V and J genes are TRBV12-3 or TRBV12-4 and TRBJ2-1; 8 nucleotides match TRBD2. The CDR3 contains 16 residues. Losses at the gene ends were 6 bases for V and 3 bases for J; bases not matched to a gene: 10. The CDR3 nucleotides are TGTGCCAGCAGCCCGCTGGGCGGGGGGCTCTACAATGAGCAGTTCTTC. Amino acid sequence: CASSPLGGGLYNEQFF.

This clonotype was recorded many times. The rearrangement joins TRBV29-1 to TRBJ1-2; no clear D. CDR3 size: 13 residues. V was cut by 1 base and J by 3 bases, with 9 bases left in between. Per germline, CDR1 SQVTM and CDR2 ANQGSEA. This chain's CDR3 is CSVEGESYYGYTF. In DNA form, the CDR3 reads TGCAGCGTTGAAGGGGAGTCCTACTATGGCTACACCTTC.

V and J are TRBV3-1 and TRBJ2-1; no clear D gene. V was clipped by 0 bases and J by 0 bases, with 9 bases between them. The CDR3 has 16 residues. Germline lookup yields CDR1 LGHDT and CDR2 YNNKEL (reference sequence). CDR3 coding DNA: TGTGCCAGCAGCCAAGACCTACAGAGCTCCTACAATGAGCAGTTCTTC. It encodes CASSQDLQSSYNEQFF.

This clonotype was detected ten times or more. The DNA of the CDR3 is TGCAGTGCTAGACATGGACTGGTCTACGAGCAGTACTTC. Protein product: CSARHGLVYEQYF. The V gene is TRBV20-1, the J gene TRBJ2-7; D might be TRBD2 (5 bases). The CDR3 has 13 residues. Trimming took off 2 bases at V and 3 bases at J, with 11 bases between the two ends. From germline, CDR1 is DFQATT and CDR2 SNEGSKA (reference sequence).

The rearrangement joins TRBV20-1 to TRBJ1-5; a possible D gene is TRBD1 (6 bases). The CDR3 runs to 16 residues. Trimming stripped 5 bases from V and 6 bases from J, with 23 bases between. Germline V CDR1 and CDR2: DFQATT, SNEGSKA (reference sequence). The CDR3 region has the DNA TGCAGTGCTGGATTCGAGTCTGGGGGGCCCCCTCAGCCCCAGCATTTT. It translates to CSAGFESGGPPQPQHF.

Details on this clonotype: A much larger clone differs from this one at a single base, so this may be a read error. V gene TRBV5-1 combines with J gene TRBJ2-2; 15 bases are a match to TRBD2. CDR1 and CDR2 (germline): SGHRS, YFSETQ. This CDR3 is built from 18 residues. The CDR3, as DNA: TGCGCCAGCAGCCCCGGACTAGCGGGGGGGCCTGCCACCGGGGGGCTGTTTTTT. This translates into CASSPGLAGGPATGGLFF.

V and J are TRBV19 and TRBJ2-6; D unresolved. Trimming shortened V by 3 bases and J by 0 bases, and 9 bases separated the two germline ends. Per germline, CDR1 LNHDA and CDR2 SQIVND (reference sequence). The CDR3 sequence is 16 residues long. CDR3 sequence reads: CASSIGSFSGANVLTF. DNA of the CDR3: TGTGCCAGTAGTATTGGCAGCTTCTCTGGGGCCAACGTCCTGACTTTC.

This clonotype was detected ten times or more. The chain employs TRBV18 and TRBJ1-2, with D uncertain. Germline loops: CDR1 KGHSH, CDR2 LQKENI. The CDR3 spans 15 residues. V was clipped by 3 bases and J by 0 bases, with 11 bases between them. The CDR3 nucleotides read TGTGCCAGCTCACCTGGTAACGGAGCTAACTATGGCTACACCTTC. Translating gives CASSPGNGANYGYTF.

This clonotype was counted only a few times. The J gene is TRBJ2-7, the V gene TRBV20-1; TRBD1 aligns across 7 bases. V trimming: 3 bases; J trimming: 0 bases; junction bases outside the gene matches: 8. Germline CDR1 is DFQATT and CDR2 is SNEGSKA (reference sequence). The CDR3 extends over 15 amino acids. This CDR3 reads CSASAGTESSYEQYF. For the CDR3, the DNA is TGCAGTGCTAGCGCCGGGACAGAATCCTCCTACGAGCAGTACTTC.

This clonotype has ten or more counts. V gene TRBV18 combines with J gene TRBJ1-5; TRBD1 might be the D (6 bases). Germline-derived CDR1 and CDR2 are KGHSH and LQKENI. This CDR3 is built from 14 residues. V was trimmed by 2 bases and J by 7 bases, leaving 12 bases between them. The CDR3 sequence: CASSPGGGPQPQHF. CDR3 nucleotide sequence: TGTGCCAGCTCACCAGGGGGGGGCCCGCAGCCCCAGCATTTT.

This clonotype was detected many times. The chain carries TRBV12-3 or TRBV12-4 and TRBJ2-7; the D gene is possibly TRBD2 (5 bases). Deletions cut 0 bases from V and 6 bases from J, with 12 bases between. CDR3 length equals 14 residues. CDR3 residues: CASSLAGAAGEQYF. In DNA form, the CDR3 reads TGTGCCAGCAGTTTAGCGGGAGCGGCGGGCGAGCAGTACTTC.

In nucleotides, the CDR3 is TGTGCCAGCTCCTCTAGCGGGGGGGCCACAGATACGCAGTATTTT. As protein: CASSSSGGATDTQYF. This chain uses TRBV18 with TRBJ2-3, with TRBD2 matching 12 bases. Germline trimming cut 6 bases from V and 2 bases from J; bases unmatched to any gene: 3. CDR1 is KGHSH, CDR2 LQKENI, per germline. CDR3 length: 15 amino acids.

The chain combines TRBV12-3 or TRBV12-4 with TRBJ2-2; the D is unclear. V shed 1 base and J shed 8 bases, with 8 bases lying between them. The CDR3 sequence is 13 residues long. CDR3 residues: CASSLGHIGELFF. CDR3 DNA sequence: TGTGCCAGCAGTTTAGGTCATATAGGGGAGCTGTTTTTT.

This clonotype was counted at least ten times. The V call is TRBV25-1, the J call TRBJ2-7; the D is unclear. Germline V lookup: CDR1 MGHDK, CDR2 SYGVNS. The V and J ends lost 5 bases and 0 bases respectively, with 5 bases between them. This CDR3 has 12 residues. The DNA of the CDR3 is TGTGCCAGCAGTCCCTCCTCCTACGAGCAGTACGTC. Protein: CASSPSSYEQYV.

This rearrangement joins TRBV6-9 to TRBJ2-3; TRBD2 matches 7 bases. With 2 bases clipped from V and 5 bases from J, the junction kept 16 bases outside the gene matches. This CDR3 spans 18 amino acids. Germline V lookup: CDR1 MNHGY, CDR2 SVAAGI. This CDR3 is CASSYPLLAGERGDTQYF. DNA for the CDR3: TGTGCCAGCAGTTATCCCCTTTTAGCGGGTGAACGCGGAGATACGCAGTATTTT.

This clonotype was observed many times. J is TRBJ1-3 and V is TRBV18; D gene uncertain. The CDR3 is 15 amino acids. Deletions cut 6 bases from V and 4 bases from J, with 16 bases between. Germline lookup yields CDR1 KGHSH and CDR2 LQKENI. CDR3 in amino acids: CASSPRGDLGNTIYF. Written as DNA, the CDR3 is TGTGCCAGCTCGCCCCGTGGGGATCTAGGAAACACCATATATTTT.

This chain joins TRBV20-1 and TRBJ1-4; a possible D gene is TRBD1 (6 bases). Per the germline V gene, CDR1 is DFQATT and CDR2 is SNEGSKA (reference sequence). The CDR3 runs 13 residues. The V gene lost 5 bases and the J gene lost 6 bases, with 13 bases spanning the gap. The CDR3 here is CSASGVGHEKLFF. CDR3 nucleotides: TGCAGTGCTTCAGGGGTAGGGCATGAAAAACTGTTTTTT.

This clonotype was seen ten or more times. V and J are TRBV9 and TRBJ2-2, with D tentatively TRBD1 (6 bases). Per germline, CDR1 SGDLS and CDR2 YYNGEE. V was shortened by 3 bases and J by 7 bases, with 19 bases between the two germline ends. This CDR3 spans 16 amino acids. The CDR3 loop is CASSATGSGYGGELFF. The CDR3 region has the DNA TGTGCCAGCAGCGCTACAGGGTCGGGGTATGGCGGGGAGCTGTTTTTT.

This sequence joins TRBV21-1 and TRBJ2-5. TRBV21-1 is an annotated pseudogene. The CDR3 runs to 9 residues. The CDR3 nucleotides read TGTGCCAGCGACGAGACCCAGTACTTC. Translated, it gives CASDETQYF.

This clonotype was detected ten times or more. The V gene is TRBV4-3, the J gene TRBJ2-1; D may be TRBD1 (6 bases). Germline CDR1 is LGHNA and CDR2 is YSLEER. V dropped 2 bases and J dropped 7 bases, with 12 bases sitting between them. The CDR3 spans 14 residues. The CDR3 spells CASSQRGSWNEQFF. In DNA, the CDR3 is TGCGCCAGCAGCCAAAGGGGGAGTTGGAATGAGCAGTTCTTC.

The chain couples TRBV7-2 to TRBJ1-1, with D maybe TRBD1 (5 bases). The CDR3 sequence is 15 residues long. With 6 bases removed from V and 2 bases from J, the gap between germline ends came to 16 bases. From germline, CDR1 is SGHTA and CDR2 FQGNSA. Here the CDR3 reads CASSPTRDSNTEAFF. DNA for the CDR3: TGTGCCAGCAGTCCGACCAGGGATTCCAACACTGAAGCTTTCTTT.